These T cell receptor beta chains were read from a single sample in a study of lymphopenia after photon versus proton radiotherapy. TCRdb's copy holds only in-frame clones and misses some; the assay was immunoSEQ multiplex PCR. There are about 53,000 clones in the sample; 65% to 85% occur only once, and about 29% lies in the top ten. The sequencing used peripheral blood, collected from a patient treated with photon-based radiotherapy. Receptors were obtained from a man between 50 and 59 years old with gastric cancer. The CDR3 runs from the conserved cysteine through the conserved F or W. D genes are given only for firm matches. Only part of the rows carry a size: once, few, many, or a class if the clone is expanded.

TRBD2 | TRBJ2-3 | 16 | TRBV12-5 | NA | CASGLRREGRADTQYF | TGTGCTAGTGGTTTGAGGCGGGAGGGTAGGGCAGATACGCAGTATTTT
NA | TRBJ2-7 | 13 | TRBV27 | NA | CASSGTRKYEQYF | TGTGCCAGCAGCGGGACAAGGAAATACGAGCAGTACTTC
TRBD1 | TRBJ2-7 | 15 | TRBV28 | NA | CASRLGGQGAREQYF | TGTGCCAGCAGACTAGGGGGACAGGGGGCGAGGGAGCAGTACTTC
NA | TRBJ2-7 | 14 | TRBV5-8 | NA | CASEKAGRFYEQYF | TGTGCCAGCGAAAAGGCGGGGCGGTTCTACGAGCAGTACTTC
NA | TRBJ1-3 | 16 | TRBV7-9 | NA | CASSQDVGSAGNTIYF | TGCGCCAGCAGCCAAGATGTGGGTTCCGCTGGAAACACCATATATTTT
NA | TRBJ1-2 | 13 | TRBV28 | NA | CASSPAKDYGYTF | TGTGCCAGCAGCCCCGCAAAGGACTATGGCTACACCTTC
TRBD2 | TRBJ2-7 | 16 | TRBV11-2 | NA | CASSSGVIAGFYEQYF | TGTGCCAGCAGCTCCGGGGTAATAGCGGGATTCTACGAGCAGTACTTC
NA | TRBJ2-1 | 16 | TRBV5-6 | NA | CASSLASYSGYNEQFF | TGTGCCAGCAGCTTGGCCAGTTACAGTGGTTACAATGAGCAGTTCTTC
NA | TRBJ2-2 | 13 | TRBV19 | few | CASSFDNTGELFF | TGTGCCAGTAGCTTCGACAACACCGGGGAGCTGTTTTTT
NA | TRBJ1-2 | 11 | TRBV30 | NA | CAWSGTYGYTF | TGTGCCTGGAGTGGAACCTATGGCTACACCTTC
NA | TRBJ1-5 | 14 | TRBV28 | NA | CASTGRVSNQPQHF | TGTGCCAGCACCGGTCGAGTTAGCAATCAGCCCCAGCATTTT
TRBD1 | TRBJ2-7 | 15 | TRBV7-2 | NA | CASSLGPGGIYEQYF | TGTGCCAGCAGCTTAGGTCCAGGGGGCATCTACGAGCAGTACTTC
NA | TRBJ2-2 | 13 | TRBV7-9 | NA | CASSRTGTGELFF | TGTGCCAGCAGCCGAACAGGGACCGGGGAGCTGTTTTTT
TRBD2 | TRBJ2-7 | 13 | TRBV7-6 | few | CASSPGTSHEQYF | TGTGCCAGCAGCCCGGGGACTAGCCACGAGCAGTACTTC
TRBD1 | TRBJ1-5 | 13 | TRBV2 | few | CATSDRANQPQHF | TGTGCCACCTCGGACAGGGCCAATCAGCCCCAGCATTTT
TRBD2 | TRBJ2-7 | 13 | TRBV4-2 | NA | CASSPGAGREQYF | TGTGCCAGCAGCCCGGGAGCGGGGAGGGAGCAGTACTTC
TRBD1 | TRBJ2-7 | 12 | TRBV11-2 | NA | CASSRDRGEQYF | TGTGCCAGCAGCCGGGACAGGGGCGAGCAGTACTTC